Listed here is a single T cell receptor beta chain. This entry comes from a study of blood T cell repertoires in COVID-19. On the study more broadly: Material from acute and convalescent COVID-19 was sourced from the United States, Italy and Spain. Sample material is recorded as cDNA or gDNA derived from T cells, B-cell-depleted T cells, or PBMCs.

Per the original data handling: Researchers report that nucleated cell counts were estimated from reference gene primer amplification. Repertoires were generated with immunoSEQ multiplex PCR, while TCRdb's copy carries only in-frame clones and drops some. V, J and clone size reflect that table, while D and trimming were determined from the DNA. The sample holds tens of thousands of clones, 92% seen once. There are 15 residues in the CDR3. Trimming took off 3 bases at V and 0 bases at J, with 11 bases between the two ends. CDR1 MGHRA and CDR2 YSYEKL come from the germline V gene. The clonotype originates from an older woman with active COVID-19. This sequence joins TRBV4-1 and TRBJ2-5, with no clear D. The specimen sequenced was peripheral blood. The CDR3: CASSQQEDNQETQYF. DNA for the CDR3: TGCGCCAGCAGCCAGCAGGAAGACAACCAAGAGACCCAGTACTTC.